This T cell receptor beta chain came from a study of T cells after yellow fever vaccination. Study conclusions and caveats: Post-booster repertoires contained most primary-vaccination clones again (96% CD4, approximately 88% CD8).

TCRdb re-called the 5' RACE reads through MiXCR, storing one row per CDR3 protein. The table includes more than 350,000 distinct CDR3 sequences, approximately 10% detected once. This clonotype has a handful of counts. Its antigen is as yet unknown. The CDR3 runs 16 residues. V lost 3 bases to trimming and J lost 7 bases; unmatched junction nucleotides: 5. The V gene's germline CDR1 is SEHNR and CDR2 FQNEAQ (reference sequence). The sequencing used PBMCs, collected on the day of the first yellow fever vaccination. The chain carries TRBV7-9 and TRBJ2-2; TRBD2 matches 13 bases. The source is a man aged 18 to 30 who received the YFV17D yellow fever vaccine. CDR3 residues: CASSFRLAGGIGELFF. Here the CDR3 DNA reads TGTGCCAGCAGCTTCCGACTAGCGGGGGGAATCGGGGAGCTGTTTTTT.